Each of the 5 T cell receptor beta chains below was sequenced from the same sample in a study of cytomegalovirus exposure and HLA in healthy donors. Vbeta (60) and Jbeta (13) primers were used in the PCR. Method: immunoSEQ multiplex PCR; TCRdb's copy keeps in-frame clones and lacks some. In total, the table holds tens of thousands of clones. Source material: PBMCs. These receptors were obtained from a man aged 55-75 years in good health and CMV-seropositive.

This chain uses TRBV5-5 with TRBJ2-7; 7 positions match TRBD1. From germline, CDR1 is SGHKS and CDR2 YYEKEE (reference sequence). V gave up 0 bases and J gave up 3 bases; unmatched junction bases: 3. The CDR3 covers 14 residues. The CDR3 DNA sequence: TGTGCCAGCAGCTTGGGACAGGGATACTACGAGCAGTACTTC. This codes for CASSLGQGYYEQYF.

The rearrangement joins TRBV30 to TRBJ2-7; a possible D gene is TRBD1 (6 bases). Germline V gene lookup returns CDR1 GTSNPN and CDR2 SVGIG (reference sequence). Trimming removed 0 bases at V and 5 bases at J, with 8 bases between. This CDR3 has 12 amino acids. The CDR3 spells CAWSVTGNEQYF. The CDR3 DNA sequence: TGTGCCTGGAGTGTAACAGGGAACGAGCAGTACTTC. Based on the CDR3 plus reference TRBV30 and TRBJ2-7, the full variable domain is SQTIHQWPATLVQPVGSPLSLECTVEGTSNPNLYWYRQAAGRGLQLLFYSVGIGQISSEVPQNLSASRPQDRQFILSSKKLLLSDSGFYLCAWSVTGNEQYFGPGTRLTVT.

V usage is TRBV2 and J usage is TRBJ2-5; D might be TRBD1 (5 bases). Trimming stripped 11 bases from V and 7 bases from J, with 20 bases between. The V gene's germline CDR1 is SNHLY and CDR2 FYNNEI. The CDR3 loop spans 13 amino acids. As DNA, the CDR3 is TGTGCCTCCATGCAGGGAAATAAAGGGACCCAGTACTTC. As protein: CASMQGNKGTQYF.

The J gene is TRBJ2-5, the V gene TRBV7-9; possibly TRBD2 for D (5 bases). Germline V lookup: CDR1 SEHNR, CDR2 FQNEAQ (reference sequence). V was clipped by 6 bases and J by 9 bases, with 14 bases between them. The CDR3 extends over 12 amino acids. The CDR3 reads CASSTGNSAQYF. DNA for the CDR3: TGTGCCAGCAGTACCGGGAACTCTGCCCAGTACTTC.

CDR3 residues: CASSIATAIYGYTF. The CDR3 nucleotides read TGTGCCAGTAGTATAGCGACAGCCATCTATGGCTACACCTTC. The chain is built from TRBV19 and TRBJ1-2; D might be TRBD1 (5 bases). The V end lost 1 base, the J end lost 4 bases, and 10 bases lay between the germline ends. Germline lookup yields CDR1 LNHDA and CDR2 SQIVND (reference sequence). The CDR3 has 14 amino acids.